This T cell receptor beta chain was retrieved from a study of T cell responses to AZD1222 COVID-19 vaccine. V lost 4 bases and J 6 bases, leaving 22 bases between the germline ends. The CDR3 extends over 17 amino acids. Germline assignment: CDR1 SGDLS and CDR2 YYNGEE. Sequencing used immunoSEQ multiplex PCR; TCRdb keeps in-frame clones, though not all of them. This sample has fewer than 200,000 clones; about nine tenths occur once, and the top ten carry about 1.9%. Notes on this clone: Its antigen is not known.

Study-wide results and caveats: Only five to seven AZD1222 recipients tested seropositive at baseline. It should be noted that donors were predominantly white British and more often female, and clonal diversity was possibly underestimated. Repertoire sampling happened only post peak T cell response.

Sequencing was performed on peripheral blood, taken on day 0 of AZD1222 vaccination. The receptor was isolated from an adult in good health. V and J are TRBV9 and TRBJ2-2; D is unclear. The CDR3 reads CASSRPTSLKLSGELFF. The CDR3 DNA sequence: TGTGCCAGCAGCCGACCGACCTCCCTTAAATTGTCCGGGGAGCTGTTTTTT.